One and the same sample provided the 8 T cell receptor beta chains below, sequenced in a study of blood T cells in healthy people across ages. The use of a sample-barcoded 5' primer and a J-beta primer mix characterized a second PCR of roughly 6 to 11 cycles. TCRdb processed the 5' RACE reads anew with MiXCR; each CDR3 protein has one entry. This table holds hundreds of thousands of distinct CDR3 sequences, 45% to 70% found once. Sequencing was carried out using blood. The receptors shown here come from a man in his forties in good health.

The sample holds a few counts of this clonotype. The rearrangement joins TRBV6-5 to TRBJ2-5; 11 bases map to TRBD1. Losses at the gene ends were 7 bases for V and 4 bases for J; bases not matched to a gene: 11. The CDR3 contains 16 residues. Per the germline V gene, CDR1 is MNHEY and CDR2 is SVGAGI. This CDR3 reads CASTSDRDRGLETQYF. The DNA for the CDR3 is TGTGCCAGCACCTCGGACCGGGACAGGGGGTTAGAGACCCAGTACTTC.

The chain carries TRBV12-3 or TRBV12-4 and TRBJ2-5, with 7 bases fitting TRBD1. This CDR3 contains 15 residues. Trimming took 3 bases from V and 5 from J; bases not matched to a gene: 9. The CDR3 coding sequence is TGTGCCAGCAGTTTTTCGACAGGGTTCATGGAGACCCAGTACTTC. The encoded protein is CASSFSTGFMETQYF.

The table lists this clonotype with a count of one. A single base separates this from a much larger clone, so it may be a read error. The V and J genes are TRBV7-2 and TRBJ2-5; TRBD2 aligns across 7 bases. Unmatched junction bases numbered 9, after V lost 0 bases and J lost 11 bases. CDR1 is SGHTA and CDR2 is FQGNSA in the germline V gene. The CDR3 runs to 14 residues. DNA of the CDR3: TGTGCCAGCAGCTTAGCGGGAGGGTTCAATGAGCAGTACTTC. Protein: CASSLAGGFNEQYF.

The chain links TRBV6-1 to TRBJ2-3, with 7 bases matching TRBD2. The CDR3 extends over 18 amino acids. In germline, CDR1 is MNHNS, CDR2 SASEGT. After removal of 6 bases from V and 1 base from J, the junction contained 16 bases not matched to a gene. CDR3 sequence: CASSLGWGTSDRTDTQYF. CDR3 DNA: TGTGCCAGCAGCTTGGGGTGGGGCACTAGCGATCGCACAGATACGCAGTATTTT.

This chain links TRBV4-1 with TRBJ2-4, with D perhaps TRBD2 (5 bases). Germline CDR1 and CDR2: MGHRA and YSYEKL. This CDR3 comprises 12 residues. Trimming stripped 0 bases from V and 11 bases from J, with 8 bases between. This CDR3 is CASSQDVRVQYF. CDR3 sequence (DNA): TGCGCCAGCAGCCAAGACGTGAGGGTTCAGTACTTC.

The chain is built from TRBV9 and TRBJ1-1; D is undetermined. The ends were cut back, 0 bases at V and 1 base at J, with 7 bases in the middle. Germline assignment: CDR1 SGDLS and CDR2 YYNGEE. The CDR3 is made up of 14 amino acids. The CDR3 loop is CASSVDHKNTEAFF. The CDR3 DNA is TGTGCCAGCAGCGTAGATCACAAGAACACTGAAGCTTTCTTT. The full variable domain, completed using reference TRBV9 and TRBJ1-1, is DSGVTQTPKHLITATGQRVTLRCSPRSGDLSVYWYQQSLDQGLQFLIQYYNGEERAKGNILERFSAQQFPDLHSELNLSSLELGDSALYFCASSVDHKNTEAFFGQGTRLTVV.

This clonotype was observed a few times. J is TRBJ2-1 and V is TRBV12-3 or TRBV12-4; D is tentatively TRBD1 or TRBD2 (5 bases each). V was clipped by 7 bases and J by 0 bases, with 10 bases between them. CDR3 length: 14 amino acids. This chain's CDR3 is CASTKGSSYNEQFF. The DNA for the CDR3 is TGTGCCAGCACCAAGGGGAGCTCCTACAATGAGCAGTTCTTC.

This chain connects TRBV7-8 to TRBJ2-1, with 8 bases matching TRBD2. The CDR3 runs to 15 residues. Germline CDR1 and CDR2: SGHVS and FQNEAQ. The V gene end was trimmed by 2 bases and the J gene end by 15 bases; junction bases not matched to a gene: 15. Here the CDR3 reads CASSLSRTGGCPWFF. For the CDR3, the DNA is TGTGCCAGCAGCTTATCAAGGACGGGGGGGTGCCCCTGGTTCTTC.